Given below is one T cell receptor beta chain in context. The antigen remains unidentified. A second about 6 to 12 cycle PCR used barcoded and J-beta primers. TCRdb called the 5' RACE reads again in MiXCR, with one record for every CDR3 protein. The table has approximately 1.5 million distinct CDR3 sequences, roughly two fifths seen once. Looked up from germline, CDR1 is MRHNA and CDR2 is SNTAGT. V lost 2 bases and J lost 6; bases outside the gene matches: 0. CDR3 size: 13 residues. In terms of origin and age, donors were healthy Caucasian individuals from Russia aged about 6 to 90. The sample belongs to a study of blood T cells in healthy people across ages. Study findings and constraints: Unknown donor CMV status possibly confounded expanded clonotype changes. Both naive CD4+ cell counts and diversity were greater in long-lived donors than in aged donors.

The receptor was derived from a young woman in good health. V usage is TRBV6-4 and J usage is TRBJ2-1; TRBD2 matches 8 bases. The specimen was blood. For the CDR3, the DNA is TGTGCCAGCAGTGACGGACTAGCCAATGAGCAGTTCTTC. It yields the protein CASSDGLANEQFF.